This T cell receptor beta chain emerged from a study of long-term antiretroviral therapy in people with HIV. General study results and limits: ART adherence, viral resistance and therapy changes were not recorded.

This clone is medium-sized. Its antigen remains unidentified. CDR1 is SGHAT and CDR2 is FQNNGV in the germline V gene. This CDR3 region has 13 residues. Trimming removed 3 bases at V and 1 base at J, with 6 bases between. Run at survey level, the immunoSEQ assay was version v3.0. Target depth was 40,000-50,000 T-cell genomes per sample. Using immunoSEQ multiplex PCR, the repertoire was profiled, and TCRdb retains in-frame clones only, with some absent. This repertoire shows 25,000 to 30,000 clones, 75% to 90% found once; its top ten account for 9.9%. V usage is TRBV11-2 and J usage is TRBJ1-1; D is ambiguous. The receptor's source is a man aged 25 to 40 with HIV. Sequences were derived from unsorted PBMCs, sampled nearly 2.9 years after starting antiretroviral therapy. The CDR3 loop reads CASSFRGNTEAFF. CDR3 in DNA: TGTGCCAGCAGCTTTCGGGGGAACACTGAAGCTTTCTTT.